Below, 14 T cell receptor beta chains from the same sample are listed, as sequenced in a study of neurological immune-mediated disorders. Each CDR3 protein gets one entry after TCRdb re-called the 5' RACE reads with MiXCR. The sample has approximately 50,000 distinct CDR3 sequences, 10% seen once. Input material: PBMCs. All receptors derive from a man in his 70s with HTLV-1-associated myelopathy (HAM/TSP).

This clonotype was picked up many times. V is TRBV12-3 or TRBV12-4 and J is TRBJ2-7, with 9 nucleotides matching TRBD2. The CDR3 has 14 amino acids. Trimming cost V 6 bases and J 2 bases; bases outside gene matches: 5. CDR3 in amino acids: CASRKTSGTYEQYF. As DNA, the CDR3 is TGTGCCAGCAGAAAGACTAGCGGTACCTACGAGCAGTACTTC.

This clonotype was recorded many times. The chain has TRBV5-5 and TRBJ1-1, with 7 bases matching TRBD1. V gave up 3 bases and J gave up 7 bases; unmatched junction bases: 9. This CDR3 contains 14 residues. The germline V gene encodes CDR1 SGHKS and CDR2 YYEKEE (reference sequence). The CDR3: CASSSDRVGHEAFF. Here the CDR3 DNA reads TGTGCCAGCAGCTCAGACAGGGTAGGACATGAAGCTTTCTTT.

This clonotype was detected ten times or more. This CDR3 reads CASSYSSGSGANVLTF. The CDR3 DNA reads TGTGCCAGCAGTTACTCGTCAGGGTCTGGGGCCAACGTCCTGACTTTC. The gene calls are TRBV6-5 and TRBJ2-6; TRBD1 is a possible D gene (5 bases). This CDR3 is 16 amino acids long. CDR1 and CDR2 (germline): MNHEY, SVGAGI. V lost 0 bases to trimming and J lost 1 base, with 7 bases between them.

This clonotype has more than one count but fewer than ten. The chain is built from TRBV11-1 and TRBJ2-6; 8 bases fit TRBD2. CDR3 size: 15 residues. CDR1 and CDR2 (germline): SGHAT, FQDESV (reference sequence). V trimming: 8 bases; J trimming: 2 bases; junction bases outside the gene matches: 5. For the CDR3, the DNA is TGTGCCAGCGGTGTAGCGGGGACTGGGGCCAACGTCCTGACTTTC. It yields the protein CASGVAGTGANVLTF.

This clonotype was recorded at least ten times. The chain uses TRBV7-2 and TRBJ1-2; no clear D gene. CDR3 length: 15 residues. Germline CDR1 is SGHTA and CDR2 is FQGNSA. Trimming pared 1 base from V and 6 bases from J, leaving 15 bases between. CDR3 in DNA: TGTGCCAGCAGCTTAGGGCCTACCGACTCGAATGGCTACACCTTC. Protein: CASSLGPTDSNGYTF.

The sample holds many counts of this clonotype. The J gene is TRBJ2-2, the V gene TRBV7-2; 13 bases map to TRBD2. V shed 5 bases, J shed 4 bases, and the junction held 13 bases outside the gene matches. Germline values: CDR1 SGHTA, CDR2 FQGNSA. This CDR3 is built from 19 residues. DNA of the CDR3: TGTGCCAGCAGCCCCCGGACTAGCGGGAGTGTATCGGGCACCGGGGAGCTGTTTTTT. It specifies CASSPRTSGSVSGTGELFF.

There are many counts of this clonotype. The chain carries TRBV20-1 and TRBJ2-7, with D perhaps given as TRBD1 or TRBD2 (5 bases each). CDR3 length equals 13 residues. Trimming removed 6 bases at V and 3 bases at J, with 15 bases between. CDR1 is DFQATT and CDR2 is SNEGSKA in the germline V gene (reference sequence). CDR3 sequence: CSALRDGGYEQYF. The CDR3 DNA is TGCAGTGCCCTCCGGGACGGAGGCTACGAGCAGTACTTC.

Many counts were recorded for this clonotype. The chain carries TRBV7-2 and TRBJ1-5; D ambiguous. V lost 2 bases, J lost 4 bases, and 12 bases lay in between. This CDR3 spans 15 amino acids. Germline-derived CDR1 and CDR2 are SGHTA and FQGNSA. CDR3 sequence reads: CASSLRSQPNQPQHF. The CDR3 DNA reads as TGTGCCAGCAGCTTACGCTCCCAACCTAATCAGCCCCAGCATTTT.

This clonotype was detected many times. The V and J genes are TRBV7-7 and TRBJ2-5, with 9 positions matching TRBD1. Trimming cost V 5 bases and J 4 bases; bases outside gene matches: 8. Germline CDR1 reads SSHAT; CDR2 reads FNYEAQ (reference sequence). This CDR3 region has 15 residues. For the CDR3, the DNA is TGTGCCAGCAGCCCCGTCGGACAGGGGACAGAGACCCAGTACTTC. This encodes CASSPVGQGTETQYF.

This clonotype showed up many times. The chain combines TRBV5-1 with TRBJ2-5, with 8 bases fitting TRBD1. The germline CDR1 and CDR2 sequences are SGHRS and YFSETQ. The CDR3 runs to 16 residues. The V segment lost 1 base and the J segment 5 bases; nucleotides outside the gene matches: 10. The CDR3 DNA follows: TGCGCCAGCAGCTTGACGGCGGACAGGGTGTGGGAGACCCAGTACTTC. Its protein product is CASSLTADRVWETQYF. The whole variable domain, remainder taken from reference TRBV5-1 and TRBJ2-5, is KAGVTQTPRYLIKTRGQQVTLSCSPISGHRSVSWYQQTPGQGLQFLFEYFSETQRNKGNFPGRFSGRQFSNSRSEMNVSTLELGDSALYLCASSLTADRVWETQYFGPGTRLLVL.

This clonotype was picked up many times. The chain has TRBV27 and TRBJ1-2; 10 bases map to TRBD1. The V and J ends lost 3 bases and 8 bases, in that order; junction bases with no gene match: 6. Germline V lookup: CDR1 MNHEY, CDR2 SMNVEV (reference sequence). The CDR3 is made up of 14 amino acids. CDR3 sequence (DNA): TGTGCCAGCAGTTTCGGGACAGGGGCAAACGGCTACACCTTC. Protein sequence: CASSFGTGANGYTF.

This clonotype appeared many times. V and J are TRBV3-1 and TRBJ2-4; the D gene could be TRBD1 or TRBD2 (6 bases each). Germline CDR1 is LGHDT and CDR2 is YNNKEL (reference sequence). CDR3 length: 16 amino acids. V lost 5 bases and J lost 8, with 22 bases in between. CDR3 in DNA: TGTGCCAGCAGCTCCAAACTAGCAGCTAAGGGGGACATTCAGTACTTC. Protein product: CASSSKLAAKGDIQYF.

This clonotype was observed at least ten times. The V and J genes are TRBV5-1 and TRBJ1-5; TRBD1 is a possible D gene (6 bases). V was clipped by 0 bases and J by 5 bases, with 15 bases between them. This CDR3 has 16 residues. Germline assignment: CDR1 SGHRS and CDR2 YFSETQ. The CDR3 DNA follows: TGCGCCAGCAGCTTGGACGGCAGGGGTGGAGATCAGCCCCAGCATTTT. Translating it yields CASSLDGRGGDQPQHF.

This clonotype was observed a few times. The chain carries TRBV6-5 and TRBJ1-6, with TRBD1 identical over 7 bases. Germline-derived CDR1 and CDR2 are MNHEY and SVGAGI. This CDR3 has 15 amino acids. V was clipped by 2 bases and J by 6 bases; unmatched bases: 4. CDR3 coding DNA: TGTGCCAGCAGTTACGGGGACAGAGCTAATTCACCCCTCCACTTT. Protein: CASSYGDRANSPLHF.